Each of the 14 T cell receptor beta chains below was sequenced from the same sample in a study of T cells in Graves' hyperthyroidism and ophthalmopathy. It was RNA transcripts that yielded the amplified TCR beta CDR3 regions. Primed by the HTBI set, a first-round RT-PCR was run on the TCR CDR3. TCRdb re-called the multiplex PCR reads with MiXCR, one entry per CDR3 protein. The sample holds 600,000 to 750,000 distinct CDR3 sequences; 17% are singletons and the top ten take around 15%. Sequenced material: blood. The origin of the receptors is a man in his fifties with Graves' hyperthyroidism.

In this sample, this clonotype turned up many times. The CDR3 nucleotides are TGTGCCACCTCCTCCGGCCTGGGAAATCAGCCCCAGCATTTT. Translation: CATSSGLGNQPQHF. The V call is TRBV6-1, the J call TRBJ1-5; no reliable D call. Germline V gene sequence: CDR1 MNHNS, CDR2 SASEGT. CDR3 size: 14 residues. V lost 10 bases, J lost 4 bases, and 17 bases lay in between.

The chain recombines TRBV9 with TRBJ2-1; no definite D call. The CDR3 is 14 amino acids. V gave up 0 bases and J gave up 8 bases, with 12 bases separating them. Germline CDR1 reads SGDLS; CDR2 reads YYNGEE. The CDR3 loop is CASSVGAPPDEQFF. For the CDR3, the DNA is TGTGCCAGCAGCGTAGGAGCACCCCCGGATGAGCAGTTCTTC.

This clonotype has a count of ten or more. This rearrangement joins TRBV10-3 to TRBJ1-5; 7 bases are shared with TRBD1. The CDR3 extends over 14 amino acids. CDR1 and CDR2 (germline): ENHRY, SYGVKD. The V gene end was trimmed by 8 bases and the J gene end by 0 bases; junction bases not matched to a gene: 4. The DNA of the CDR3 is TGTGCCATCGGACACAGGGGTAGCAATCAGCCCCAGCATTTT. Its translation is CAIGHRGSNQPQHF.

The J gene is TRBJ2-7, the V gene TRBV27; 11 bases are shared with TRBD2. Germline CDR1 and CDR2: MNHEY and SMNVEV (reference sequence). CDR3 size: 15 residues. Unmatched junction bases numbered 10, after V lost 6 bases and J lost 6 bases. CDR3 bases: TGTGCCAGCAGCCCACTAGCGGGAGTCACTTCCGAGCAGTACTTC. This encodes CASSPLAGVTSEQYF.

V gene TRBV20-1 combines with J gene TRBJ2-7; TRBD2 aligns across 7 bases. Trimming took 0 bases from V and 3 from J; bases not matched to a gene: 11. CDR3 length: 16 amino acids. Germline CDR1 is DFQATT and CDR2 is SNEGSKA (reference sequence). The CDR3 here is CSARDPLAASGYEQYF. Written as DNA, the CDR3 is TGCAGTGCTAGAGATCCTCTAGCGGCCTCAGGCTACGAGCAGTACTTC.

This clonotype showed up many times. The chain combines TRBV11-2 with TRBJ2-1; 10 positions match TRBD2. Trimming removed 1 base from V and 8 bases from J; junction bases left unmatched: 5. Germline lookup yields CDR1 SGHAT and CDR2 FQNNGV. The CDR3 runs 15 residues. The CDR3 sequence: CASSLVASGSHEQFF. The CDR3, as DNA: TGTGCCAGCAGCTTAGTGGCTAGCGGGAGCCATGAGCAGTTCTTC.

This chain uses TRBV30 with TRBJ2-7; D remains unclear. The CDR3 runs to 16 residues. Germline CDR1 and CDR2: GTSNPN and SVGIG (reference sequence). Trimming cost V 3 bases and J 1 base, with 19 bases left between them. The CDR3 DNA reads TGTGCCTGGAGAGAAAAATTACGGGTCTGGTCCTACGAGCAGTACTTC. It codes for CAWREKLRVWSYEQYF. The full variable domain, rest sourced from reference TRBV30 and TRBJ2-7, is SQTIHQWPATLVQPVGSPLSLECTVEGTSNPNLYWYRQAAGRGLQLLFYSVGIGQISSEVPQNLSASRPQDRQFILSSKKLLLSDSGFYLCAWREKLRVWSYEQYFGPGTRLTVT.

The chain combines TRBV9 with TRBJ2-7; a weak D match, TRBD1 (8 bases). This CDR3 spans 15 amino acids. Per the germline V gene, CDR1 is SGDLS and CDR2 is YYNGEE. V was shortened by 4 bases and J by 4 bases, with 18 bases between the two germline ends. Here the CDR3 DNA reads TGTGCCAGCAGCCCATCAACAGGGGGAGGGTACGAGCAGTACTTC. Translated, it gives CASSPSTGGGYEQYF.

This clonotype has ten or more counts. The V call is TRBV18, the J call TRBJ2-3, with 8 bases aligning to TRBD2. The V segment lost 2 bases and the J segment 5 bases; nucleotides outside the gene matches: 6. Germline assignment: CDR1 KGHSH and CDR2 LQKENI. This CDR3 region has 15 residues. CDR3 protein: CASSPGTREGDTQYF. The CDR3 DNA is TGTGCCAGCTCACCAGGGACACGGGAGGGAGATACGCAGTATTTT.

The rearrangement uses TRBV4-1 and TRBJ2-3; 7 bases align to TRBD1. CDR1 is MGHRA, CDR2 YSYEKL, per germline. Losses at the gene ends were 2 bases for V and 2 bases for J; bases not matched to a gene: 4. This CDR3 is 15 amino acids long. The DNA for the CDR3 is TGCGCCAGCAGCCAAACAGGGGACAACACAGATACGCAGTATTTT. This encodes CASSQTGDNTDTQYF.

This clonotype has ten or more counts. V gene TRBV13 combines with J gene TRBJ2-6, with 12 nucleotides matching TRBD2. The germline V gene encodes CDR1 PRHDT and CDR2 FYEKMQ (reference sequence). There are 18 residues in the CDR3. J lost 2 bases, V lost 4 bases, and 6 bases had no gene match. The CDR3: CASSSWTSGTAGANVLTF. In DNA, the CDR3 is TGTGCCAGCAGCTCCTGGACTAGCGGGACGGCTGGGGCCAACGTCCTGACTTTC. Combining the CDR3 with reference TRBV13 and TRBJ2-6 gives the whole variable domain AAGVIQSPRHLIKEKRETATLKCYPIPRHDTVYWYQQGPGQDPQFLISFYEKMQSDKGSIPDRFSAQQFSDYHSELNMSSLELGDSALYFCASSSWTSGTAGANVLTFGAGSRLTVL.

The V call is TRBV29-1, the J call TRBJ2-7; TRBD1 matches 7 bases. With V trimmed by 6 bases and J by 7 bases, 12 bases remained unmatched. In germline, CDR1 is SQVTM, CDR2 ANQGSEA. This CDR3 has 13 amino acids. The DNA of the CDR3 is TGCAGCGTACTGAGACAGGGTGAAGGGGAGCAGTACTTC. Its protein product is CSVLRQGEGEQYF.

The rearrangement joins TRBV6-2 or TRBV6-3 to TRBJ2-1, with 7 bases that match TRBD2. CDR3 size: 18 residues. CDR1 is MNHEY, CDR2 SVGEGT, per germline. V was clipped by 0 bases and J by 1 base; unmatched bases: 9. CDR3 sequence (DNA): TGTGCCAGCAGTTACTCGATTATAGTAGCGGGTTCCTACAATGAGCAGTTCTTC. This codes for CASSYSIIVAGSYNEQFF.

There are many counts of this clonotype. J is TRBJ1-1 and V is TRBV12-3 or TRBV12-4, with D possibly matching TRBD1 (5 bases). The V end lost 6 bases, the J end lost 5 bases, and 10 bases lay between the germline ends. CDR3 length: 12 amino acids. The CDR3 region has the DNA TGTGCCAGCAGGGTGACAGCGACTGAAGCTTTCTTT. This encodes CASRVTATEAFF.